Below, 14 T cell receptor beta chains from the same sample are listed, as sequenced in a study of T-cell reconstitution after alpha-beta-depleted transplantation in children. Unique molecular identifiers were used in preparing the TCRbeta library. One entry per CDR3 protein results from TCRdb running MiXCR on the PCR reads. This sample has 230,000 or so distinct CDR3 sequences, with 7.5% to 10% found just once. Sequencing used PBMCs from the stem cell graft donor, obtained from the stem cell graft. The receptors shown here come from a human donor who donated a stem cell graft to a child with SCID.

This clonotype was recorded at least ten times. This chain links TRBV7-9 with TRBJ2-3; the D gene is possibly TRBD1 (7 bases). CDR3 length: 13 amino acids. V lost 5 bases to trimming and J lost 8 bases, with 14 bases between them. Germline CDR1 and CDR2: SEHNR and FQNEAQ (reference sequence). CDR3: CASSLRQGGTQYF. CDR3 DNA sequence: TGTGCCAGCAGCCTCCGACAGGGAGGTACGCAGTATTTT.

Turning to this clonotype: A much larger clone lies a single base off, so this may be a read error. This chain joins TRBV5-6 and TRBJ1-3; D is unresolved. This CDR3 is 15 amino acids long. Germline V gives CDR1 SGHDT, CDR2 YYEEEE. In nucleotides, the CDR3 is TGTGCCAGAAGCTTGGCCTCGGGCTCTGGAAACACCATATATTTT. It codes for CARSLASGSGNTIYF.

The chain has TRBV5-4 and TRBJ2-2; D is ambiguous. V lost 0 bases to trimming and J lost 8 bases, with 14 bases between them. Germline V gives CDR1 SGHNT, CDR2 YYREEE (reference sequence). The CDR3 consists of 15 residues. The CDR3 here is CASSLGPGFGGELFF. In DNA, the CDR3 is TGTGCCAGCAGCTTGGGCCCTGGTTTCGGAGGGGAGCTGTTTTTT. Full variable domain (missing parts from reference TRBV5-4 and TRBJ2-2): ETGVTQSPTHLIKTRGQQVTLRCSSQSGHNTVSWYQQALGQGPQFIFQYYREEENGRGNFPPRFSGLQFPNYSSELNVNALELDDSALYLCASSLGPGFGGELFFGEGSRLTVL.

A few counts support this clonotype. The chain joins TRBV20-1 to TRBJ2-1; tentatively, D is TRBD2 (5 bases). Per germline, CDR1 DFQATT and CDR2 SNEGSKA (reference sequence). Trimming cost V 0 bases and J 9 bases, with 18 bases left between them. CDR3 length equals 15 residues. The CDR3 is CSARESKGSRGEQFF. Written as DNA, the CDR3 is TGCAGTGCTAGAGAGTCCAAGGGCAGCCGGGGTGAGCAGTTCTTC.

On this clonotype itself: A read error may explain this, as a much larger clone is one base away. This chain links TRBV5-1 with TRBJ2-7; 7 bases line up with TRBD1. This CDR3 has 15 amino acids. Per germline, CDR1 SGHRS and CDR2 YFSETQ. CDR3 in DNA: TGCGCCAGCACCTTGGTTTCTACAGGGGACTACGAGCAGTACTTC. Translation: CASTLVSTGDYEQYF.

This clonotype was counted at least ten times. The chain is built from TRBV20-1 and TRBJ2-4; 7 bases agree with TRBD1. CDR1 and CDR2 (germline): DFQATT, SNEGSKA (reference sequence). This CDR3 comprises 14 residues. With 5 bases clipped from V and 9 bases from J, the junction kept 13 bases outside the gene matches. In DNA form, the CDR3 reads TGCAGTGCTGGCCTGACAGGGCGGACGGGCATTCAGTACTTC. Protein product: CSAGLTGRTGIQYF.

This clonotype was seen many times. This CDR3 reads CASVRTGAYTEAFF. CDR3 nucleotides: TGTGCCAGCGTACGTACGGGGGCGTATACTGAAGCTTTCTTT. The V call is TRBV11-2, the J call TRBJ1-1; D possibly corresponds to TRBD1 (6 bases). The germline V gene encodes CDR1 SGHAT and CDR2 FQNNGV. This CDR3 spans 14 amino acids. Trimming cost V 8 bases and J 5 bases, with 18 bases left between them.

V is TRBV7-8 and J is TRBJ2-7; TRBD1 aligns across 7 bases. Germline CDR1 SGHVS, CDR2 FQNEAQ. Losses at the gene ends were 6 bases for V and 7 bases for J; bases not matched to a gene: 12. The CDR3 has 14 residues. CDR3 sequence reads: CASRPGQALGEQYF. In DNA, the CDR3 is TGTGCCAGCAGACCCGGACAGGCCCTAGGGGAGCAGTACTTC.

There are many counts of this clonotype. The rearrangement joins TRBV19 to TRBJ2-5; D may correspond to TRBD1 or TRBD2 (5 bases each). V was clipped by 5 bases and J by 5 bases, with 18 bases between them. Germline V gene lookup returns CDR1 LNHDA and CDR2 SQIVND (reference sequence). The CDR3 covers 15 residues. The CDR3 coding sequence is TGTGCCAGTAGTTCCAGATCGGGGCGTGTGGAGACCCAGTACTTC. Its protein product is CASSSRSGRVETQYF.

This clonotype was counted only a few times. The chain couples TRBV5-1 to TRBJ2-7; maybe TRBD2 (5 bases). V was clipped by 7 bases and J by 2 bases, with 19 bases between them. This CDR3 region has 15 residues. In germline, CDR1 is SGHRS, CDR2 YFSETQ. This CDR3 is CASSPAVDRTYEQYF. The CDR3 coding sequence is TGCGCCAGCTCCCCAGCGGTCGACCGGACCTACGAGCAGTACTTC.

CDR3 region: CASSQASTGTVTEAFF. The CDR3, as DNA: TGTGCCAGCAGCCAAGCTTCGACCGGGACAGTCACTGAAGCTTTCTTT. The rearrangement joins TRBV4-2 to TRBJ1-1; 7 bases fit TRBD1. Germline V gives CDR1 LGHNA, CDR2 YNFKEQ. J gave up 4 bases and V 1 base, and 9 bases lay outside the gene matches. CDR3 length: 16 amino acids.

This clonotype was detected many times. The V call is TRBV3-1, the J call TRBJ1-5, with D unresolved. Germline V gene sequence: CDR1 LGHDT, CDR2 YNNKEL (reference sequence). CDR3 length: 15 residues. Trimming took off 1 base at V and 0 bases at J, with 7 bases between the two ends. The CDR3 nucleotides read TGTGCCAGCAGCCAAGGCGGATCTAGCAATCAGCCCCAGCATTTT. Translation: CASSQGGSSNQPQHF.

This clonotype was seen ten or more times. The J gene is TRBJ2-7, the V gene TRBV4-2, with D perhaps being TRBD1 or TRBD2 (6 bases each). CDR3 length: 14 amino acids. Germline V gives CDR1 LGHNA, CDR2 YNFKEQ. With 4 bases removed from V and 5 bases from J, the gap between germline ends came to 15 bases. The CDR3 here is CASSPFVGGHEQYF. The CDR3 DNA reads as TGTGCCAGCAGCCCCTTCGTGGGGGGCCACGAGCAGTACTTC.

Remarks on this clonotype: This may be a read error: a much more frequent sequence differs by one nucleotide. The chain combines TRBV6-5 with TRBJ2-1, with D perhaps TRBD2 (7 bases). Germline CDR1 MNHEY, CDR2 SVGAGI. Trimming took off 0 bases at V and 11 bases at J, with 14 bases between the two ends. The CDR3 runs to 14 residues. In DNA form, the CDR3 reads TGTGCCAGCAGTTACTCGACGGGGGGCAGTAAGCAGTTCTTC. Protein product: CASSYSTGGSKQFF.